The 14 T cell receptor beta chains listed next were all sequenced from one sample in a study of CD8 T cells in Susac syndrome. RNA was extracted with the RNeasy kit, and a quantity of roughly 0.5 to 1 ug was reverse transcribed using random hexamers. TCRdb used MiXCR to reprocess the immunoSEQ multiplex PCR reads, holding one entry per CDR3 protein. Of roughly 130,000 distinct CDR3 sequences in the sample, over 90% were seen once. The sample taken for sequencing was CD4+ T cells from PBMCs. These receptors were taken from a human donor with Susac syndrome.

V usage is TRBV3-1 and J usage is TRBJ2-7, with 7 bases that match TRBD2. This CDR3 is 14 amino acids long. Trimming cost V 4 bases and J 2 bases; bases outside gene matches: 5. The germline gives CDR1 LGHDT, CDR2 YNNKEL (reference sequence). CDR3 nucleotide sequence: TGTGCCAGCAGCCCCCGACTAGCAGCCTACGAGCAGTACTTC. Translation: CASSPRLAAYEQYF.

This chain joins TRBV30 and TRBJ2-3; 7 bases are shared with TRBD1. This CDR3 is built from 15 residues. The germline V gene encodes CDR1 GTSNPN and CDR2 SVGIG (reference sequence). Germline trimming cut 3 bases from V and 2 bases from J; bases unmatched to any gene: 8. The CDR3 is CAWSDGTASTDTQYF. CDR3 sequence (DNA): TGTGCCTGGAGCGACGGGACAGCCTCCACAGATACGCAGTATTTT. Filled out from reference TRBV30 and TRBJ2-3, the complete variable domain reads SQTIHQWPATLVQPVGSPLSLECTVEGTSNPNLYWYRQAAGRGLQLLFYSVGIGQISSEVPQNLSASRPQDRQFILSSKKLLLSDSGFYLCAWSDGTASTDTQYFGPGTRLTVL.

The DNA of the CDR3 is TGCAGCGGCGGCGCACAGGGCGCGGGCACAGATACGCAGTATTTT. As protein: CSGGAQGAGTDTQYF. The chain employs TRBV29-1 and TRBJ2-3; D is possibly TRBD1 (6 bases). CDR1 and CDR2 from the germline V gene are SQVTM and ANQGSEA. The V and J ends lost 7 bases and 1 base respectively, with 18 bases between them. This CDR3 spans 15 amino acids.

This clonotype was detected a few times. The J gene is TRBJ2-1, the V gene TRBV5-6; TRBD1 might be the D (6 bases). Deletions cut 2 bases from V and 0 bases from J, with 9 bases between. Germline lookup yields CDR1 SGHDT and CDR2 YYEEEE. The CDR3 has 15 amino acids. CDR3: CASSFTGSSYNEQFF. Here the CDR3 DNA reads TGTGCCAGCAGCTTCACAGGGAGCTCCTACAATGAGCAGTTCTTC.

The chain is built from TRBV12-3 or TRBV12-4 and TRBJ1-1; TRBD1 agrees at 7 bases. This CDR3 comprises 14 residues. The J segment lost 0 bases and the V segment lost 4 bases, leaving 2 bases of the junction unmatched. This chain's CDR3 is CASSWDSLNTEAFF. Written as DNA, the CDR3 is TGTGCCAGCAGTTGGGACAGCTTGAACACTGAAGCTTTCTTT.

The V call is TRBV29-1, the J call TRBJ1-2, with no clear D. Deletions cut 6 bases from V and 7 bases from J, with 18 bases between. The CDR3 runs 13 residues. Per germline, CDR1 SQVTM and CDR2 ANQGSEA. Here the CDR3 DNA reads TGCAGCGTCGCTGGCAGGTCGGGCAGTGGCTACACCTTC. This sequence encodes CSVAGRSGSGYTF.

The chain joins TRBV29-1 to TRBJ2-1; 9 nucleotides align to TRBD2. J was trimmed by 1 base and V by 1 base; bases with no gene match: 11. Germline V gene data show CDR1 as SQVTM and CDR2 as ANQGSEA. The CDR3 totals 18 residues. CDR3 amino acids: CSVEGAGGPLGSYNEQFF. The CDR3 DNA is TGCAGCGTTGAAGGGGCGGGAGGGCCTCTCGGTTCCTACAATGAGCAGTTCTTC.

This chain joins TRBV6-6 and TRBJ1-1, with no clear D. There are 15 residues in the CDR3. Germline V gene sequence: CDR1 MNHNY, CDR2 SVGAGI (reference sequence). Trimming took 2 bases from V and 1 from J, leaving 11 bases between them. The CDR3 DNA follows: TGTGCCAGCAGTTACGCGACGACGGGGAACACTGAAGCTTTCTTT. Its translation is CASSYATTGNTEAFF.

This CDR3 is CASSPRAGGGSNQPQHF. The CDR3 DNA reads as TGTGCCAGCTCACCAAGGGCAGGGGGAGGTAGCAATCAGCCCCAGCATTTT. V and J are TRBV18 and TRBJ1-5; 7 bases fit TRBD1. Trimming cost V 2 bases and J 0 bases; bases outside gene matches: 7. This CDR3 is built from 17 residues. Germline CDR1 and CDR2: KGHSH and LQKENI.

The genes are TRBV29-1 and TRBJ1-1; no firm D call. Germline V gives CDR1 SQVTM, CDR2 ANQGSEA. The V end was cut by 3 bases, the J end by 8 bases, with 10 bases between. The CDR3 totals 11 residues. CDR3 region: CSVEDRSEAFF. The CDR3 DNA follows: TGCAGCGTTGAGGACCGGAGCGAAGCTTTCTTT.

The CDR3 bases are TGTGCCAGCCGCCGGGGCAGGAGGAGGGACATTCAGTACTTC. Protein sequence: CASRRGRRRDIQYF. The chain recombines TRBV6-9 with TRBJ2-4; a possible D gene is TRBD2 (6 bases). This CDR3 spans 14 amino acids. Trimming took 8 bases from V and 8 from J, leaving 19 bases between them. CDR1 MNHGY and CDR2 SVAAGI come from the germline V gene.

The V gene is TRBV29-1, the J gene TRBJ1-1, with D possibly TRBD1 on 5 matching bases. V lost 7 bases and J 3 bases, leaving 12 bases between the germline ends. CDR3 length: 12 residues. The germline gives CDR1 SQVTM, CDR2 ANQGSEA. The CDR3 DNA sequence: TGCAGCGGCGGTGCGGGGGACACTGAAGCTTTCTTT. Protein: CSGGAGDTEAFF.

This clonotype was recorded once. Here the CDR3 reads CASSLGVGGGQETQYF. In DNA form, the CDR3 reads TGTGCCAGCAGCTTAGGGGTCGGGGGGGGTCAAGAGACCCAGTACTTC. This sequence joins TRBV7-6 and TRBJ2-5, with TRBD2 matching over 8 bases. V was clipped by 1 base and J by 2 bases; unmatched bases: 6. Per germline, CDR1 SGHVS and CDR2 FNYEAQ. The CDR3 covers 16 residues.

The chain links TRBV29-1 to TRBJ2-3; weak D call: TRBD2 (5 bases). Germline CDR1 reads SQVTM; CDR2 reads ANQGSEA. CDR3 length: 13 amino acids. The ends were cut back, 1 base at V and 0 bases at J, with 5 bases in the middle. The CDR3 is CSVEGGSTDTQYF. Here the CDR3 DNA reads TGCAGCGTTGAAGGAGGGAGCACAGATACGCAGTATTTT.